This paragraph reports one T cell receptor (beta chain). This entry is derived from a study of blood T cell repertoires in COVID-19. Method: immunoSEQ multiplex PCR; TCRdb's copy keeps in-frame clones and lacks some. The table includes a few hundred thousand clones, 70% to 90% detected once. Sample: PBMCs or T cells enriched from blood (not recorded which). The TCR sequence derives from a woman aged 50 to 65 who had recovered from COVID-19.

This CDR3 reads CASSPRRGYEQYF. CDR3 nucleotides: TGCGCCAGCAGCCCTCGCAGGGGCTACGAGCAGTACTTC. The J gene is TRBJ2-7, the V gene TRBV5-1; D is perhaps TRBD1 (6 bases). V shed 4 bases and J shed 3 bases, with 11 bases lying between them. Germline loops: CDR1 SGHRS, CDR2 YFSETQ. The CDR3 is 13 residues long.